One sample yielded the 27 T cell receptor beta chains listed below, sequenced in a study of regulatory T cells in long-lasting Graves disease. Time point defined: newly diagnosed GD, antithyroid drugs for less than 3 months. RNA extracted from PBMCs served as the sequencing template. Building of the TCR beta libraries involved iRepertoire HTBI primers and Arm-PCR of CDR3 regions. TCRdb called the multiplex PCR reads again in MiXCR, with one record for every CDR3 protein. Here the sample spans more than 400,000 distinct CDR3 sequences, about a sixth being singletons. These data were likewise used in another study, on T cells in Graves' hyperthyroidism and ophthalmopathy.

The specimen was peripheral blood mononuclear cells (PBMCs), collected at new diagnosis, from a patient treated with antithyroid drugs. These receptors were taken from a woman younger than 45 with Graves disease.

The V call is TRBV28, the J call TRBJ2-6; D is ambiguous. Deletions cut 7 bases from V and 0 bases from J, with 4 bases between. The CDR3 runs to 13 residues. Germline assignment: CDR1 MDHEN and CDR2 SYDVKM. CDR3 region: CASTYSGANVLTF. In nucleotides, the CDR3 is TGTGCCAGCACTTACTCTGGGGCCAACGTCCTGACTTTC. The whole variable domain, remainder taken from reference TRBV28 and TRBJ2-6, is DVKVTQSSRYLVKRTGEKVFLECVQDMDHENMFWYRQDPGLGLRLIYFSYDVKMKEKGDIPEGYSVSREKKERFSLILESASTNQTSMYLCASTYSGANVLTFGAGSRLTVL.

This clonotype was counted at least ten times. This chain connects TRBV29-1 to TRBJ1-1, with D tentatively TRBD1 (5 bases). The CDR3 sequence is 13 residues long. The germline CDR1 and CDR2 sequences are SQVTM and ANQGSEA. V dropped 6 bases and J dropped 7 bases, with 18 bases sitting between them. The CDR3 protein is CSVGDPSPLEAFF. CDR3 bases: TGCAGCGTGGGGGACCCCTCGCCCCTTGAAGCTTTCTTT.

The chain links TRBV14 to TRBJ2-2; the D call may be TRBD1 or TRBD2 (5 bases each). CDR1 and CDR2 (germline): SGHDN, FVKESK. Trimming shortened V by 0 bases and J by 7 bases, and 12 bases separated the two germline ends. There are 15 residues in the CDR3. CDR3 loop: CASSQDPRGDGELFF. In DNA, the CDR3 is TGTGCCAGCAGCCAAGATCCGCGAGGGGACGGGGAGCTGTTTTTT. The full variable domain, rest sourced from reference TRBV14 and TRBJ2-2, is EAGVTQFPSHSVIEKGQTVTLRCDPISGHDNLYWYRRVMGKEIKFLLHFVKESKQDESGMPNNRFLAERTGGTYSTLKVQPAELEDSGVYFCASSQDPRGDGELFFGEGSRLTVL.

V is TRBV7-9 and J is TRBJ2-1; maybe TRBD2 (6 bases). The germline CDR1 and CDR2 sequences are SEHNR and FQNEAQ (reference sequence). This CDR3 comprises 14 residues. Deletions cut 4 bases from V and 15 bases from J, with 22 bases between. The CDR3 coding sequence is TGTGCCAGCAGCTGGGAACCCGGCGGCGGGAATCGGTTCTTC. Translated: CASSWEPGGGNRFF. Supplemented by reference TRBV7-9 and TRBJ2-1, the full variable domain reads DTGVSQNPRHKITKRGQNVTFRCDPISEHNRLYWYRQTLGQGPEFLTYFQNEAQLEKSRLLSDRFSAERPKGSFSTLEIQRTEQGDSAMYLCASSWEPGGGNRFFGPGTRLTVL.

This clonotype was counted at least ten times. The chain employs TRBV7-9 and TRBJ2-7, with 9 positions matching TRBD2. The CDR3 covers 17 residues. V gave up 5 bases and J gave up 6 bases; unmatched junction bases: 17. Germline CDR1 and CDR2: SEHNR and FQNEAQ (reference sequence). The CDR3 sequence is CASSPGALAGPSGEQYF. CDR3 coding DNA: TGTGCCAGCAGCCCAGGGGCGCTAGCGGGACCCTCGGGCGAGCAGTACTTC.

The CDR3 DNA sequence: TGCGCCAGCAGCCAGCGGGACAACGATCAGCCCCAGCATTTT. Amino acids: CASSQRDNDQPQHF. The V gene is TRBV4-1, the J gene TRBJ1-5; tentative D call: TRBD1 (6 bases). The CDR3 spans 14 residues. Germline CDR1 is MGHRA and CDR2 is YSYEKL. V lost 3 bases and J 5 bases, leaving 11 bases between the germline ends.

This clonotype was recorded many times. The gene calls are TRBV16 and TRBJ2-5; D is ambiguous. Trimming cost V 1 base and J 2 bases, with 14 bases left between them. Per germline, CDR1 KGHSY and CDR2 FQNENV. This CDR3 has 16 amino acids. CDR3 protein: CASSQFDYRAQETQYF. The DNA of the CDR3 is TGTGCCAGCAGCCAATTCGATTACAGAGCACAAGAGACCCAGTACTTC.

CDR3 region: CASSFESPNEKLFF. Here the CDR3 DNA reads TGTGCCAGCAGTTTCGAGTCCCCTAATGAAAAACTGTTTTTT. The chain uses TRBV28 and TRBJ1-4; D gene uncertain. V lost 3 bases, J lost 3 bases, and 8 bases lay in between. CDR3 length equals 14 residues. Looked up from germline, CDR1 is MDHEN and CDR2 is SYDVKM.

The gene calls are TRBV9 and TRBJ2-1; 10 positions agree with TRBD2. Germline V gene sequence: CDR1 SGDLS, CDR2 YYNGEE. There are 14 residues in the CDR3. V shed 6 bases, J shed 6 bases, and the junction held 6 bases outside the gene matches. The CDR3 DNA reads TGTGCCAGCACCCTAGCGGGAGACGGCAATGAGCAGTTCTTC. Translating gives CASTLAGDGNEQFF.

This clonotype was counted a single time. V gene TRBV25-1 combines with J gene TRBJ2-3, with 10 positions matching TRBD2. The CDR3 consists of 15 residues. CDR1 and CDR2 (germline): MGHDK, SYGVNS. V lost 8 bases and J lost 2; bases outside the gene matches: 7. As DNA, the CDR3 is TGTGCCAGCGCTGGGACTAGCGAGCCCACAGATACGCAGTATTTT. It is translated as CASAGTSEPTDTQYF.

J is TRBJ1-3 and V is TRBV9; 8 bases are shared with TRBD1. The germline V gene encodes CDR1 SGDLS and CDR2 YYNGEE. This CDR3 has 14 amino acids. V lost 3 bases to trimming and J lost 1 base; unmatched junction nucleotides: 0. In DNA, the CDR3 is TGTGCCAGCAGCGGGACAGGGTCTGGAAACACCATATATTTT. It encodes CASSGTGSGNTIYF. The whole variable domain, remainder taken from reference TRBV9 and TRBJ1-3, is DSGVTQTPKHLITATGQRVTLRCSPRSGDLSVYWYQQSLDQGLQFLIQYYNGEERAKGNILERFSAQQFPDLHSELNLSSLELGDSALYFCASSGTGSGNTIYFGEGSWLTVV.

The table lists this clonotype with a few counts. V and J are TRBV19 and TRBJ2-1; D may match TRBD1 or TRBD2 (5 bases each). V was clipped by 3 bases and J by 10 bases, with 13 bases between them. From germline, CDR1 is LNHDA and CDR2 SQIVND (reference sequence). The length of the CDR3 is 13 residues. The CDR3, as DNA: TGTGCCAGTAGTATGGGGGAGTGGCAGGAGCAGTTCTTC. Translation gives CASSMGEWQEQFF.

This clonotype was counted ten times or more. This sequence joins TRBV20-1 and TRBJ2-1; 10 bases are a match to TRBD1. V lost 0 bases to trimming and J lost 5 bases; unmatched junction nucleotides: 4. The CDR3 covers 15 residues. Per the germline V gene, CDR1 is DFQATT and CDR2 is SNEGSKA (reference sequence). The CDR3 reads CSAREGTGDHNEQFF. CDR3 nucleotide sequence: TGCAGTGCTAGAGAGGGGACAGGGGACCACAATGAGCAGTTCTTC.

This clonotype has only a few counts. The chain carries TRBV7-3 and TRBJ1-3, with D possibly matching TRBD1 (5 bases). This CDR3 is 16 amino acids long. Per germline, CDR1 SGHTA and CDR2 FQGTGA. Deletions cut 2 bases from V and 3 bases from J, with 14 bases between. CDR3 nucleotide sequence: TGTGCCAGCAGCTTACTTAACGGGACTAATGGAAACACCATATATTTT. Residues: CASSLLNGTNGNTIYF.

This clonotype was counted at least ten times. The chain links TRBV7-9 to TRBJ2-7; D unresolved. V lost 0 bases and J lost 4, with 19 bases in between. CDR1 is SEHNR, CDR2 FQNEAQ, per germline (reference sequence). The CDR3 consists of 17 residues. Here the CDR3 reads CASSLALGKVGDYEQYF. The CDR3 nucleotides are TGTGCCAGCAGCTTAGCGTTGGGTAAGGTTGGGGATTACGAGCAGTACTTC.

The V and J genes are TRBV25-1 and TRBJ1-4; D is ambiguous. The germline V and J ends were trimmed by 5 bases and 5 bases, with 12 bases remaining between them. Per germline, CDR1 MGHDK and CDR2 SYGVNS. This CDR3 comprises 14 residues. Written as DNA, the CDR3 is TGTGCCAGCAGTCGGGAGGGCGGGAATGAAAAACTGTTTTTT. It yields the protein CASSREGGNEKLFF.

The CDR3 DNA follows: TGCAGCGTCCGCCGGGACAGGGGAGGACCCCTCCACTTT. As protein: CSVRRDRGGPLHF. This sequence joins TRBV29-1 and TRBJ1-6; 10 bases line up with TRBD1. The J segment lost 12 bases and the V segment lost 6 bases, leaving 8 bases of the junction unmatched. CDR1 is SQVTM, CDR2 ANQGSEA, per germline. This CDR3 is 13 amino acids long.

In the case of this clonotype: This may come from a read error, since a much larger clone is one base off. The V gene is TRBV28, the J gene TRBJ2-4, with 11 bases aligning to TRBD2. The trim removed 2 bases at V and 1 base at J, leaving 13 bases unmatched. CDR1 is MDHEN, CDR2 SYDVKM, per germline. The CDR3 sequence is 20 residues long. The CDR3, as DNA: TGTGCCAGCAGTTTAGAAAAGACTAGCGGGACTCTCGGGGCCAAAAACATTCAGTACTTC. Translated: CASSLEKTSGTLGAKNIQYF.

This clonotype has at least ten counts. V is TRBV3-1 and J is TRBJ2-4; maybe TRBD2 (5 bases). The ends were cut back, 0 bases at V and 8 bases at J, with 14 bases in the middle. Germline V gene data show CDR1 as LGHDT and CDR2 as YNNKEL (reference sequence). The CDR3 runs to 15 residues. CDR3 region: CASSQDVRDSDIQYF. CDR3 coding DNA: TGTGCCAGCAGCCAAGACGTCCGCGATAGCGACATTCAGTACTTC.

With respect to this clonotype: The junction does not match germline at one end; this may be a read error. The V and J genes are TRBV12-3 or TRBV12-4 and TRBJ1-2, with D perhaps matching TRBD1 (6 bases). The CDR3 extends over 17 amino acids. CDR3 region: CASSSLGGGTPNYGNTF. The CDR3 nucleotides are TGTGCCAGCAGTTCCCTGGGGGGCGGGACACCTAACTATGGCAACACCTTC.

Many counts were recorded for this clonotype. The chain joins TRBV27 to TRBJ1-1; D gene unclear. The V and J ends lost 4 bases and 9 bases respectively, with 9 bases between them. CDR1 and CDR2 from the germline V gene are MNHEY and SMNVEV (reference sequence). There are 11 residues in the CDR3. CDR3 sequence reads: CASSSRVQAFF. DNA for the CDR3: TGTGCCAGCAGTTCCCGGGTTCAAGCTTTCTTT.

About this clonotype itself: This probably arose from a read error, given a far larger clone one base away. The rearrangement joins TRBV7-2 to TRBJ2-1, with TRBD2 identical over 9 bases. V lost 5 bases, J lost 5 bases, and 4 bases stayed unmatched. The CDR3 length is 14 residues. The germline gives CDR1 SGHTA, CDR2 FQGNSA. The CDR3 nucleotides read TGTGCCAGCAGCGCCGGACTAGCGAACAATGAGCAGTTCTTC. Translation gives CASSAGLANNEQFF. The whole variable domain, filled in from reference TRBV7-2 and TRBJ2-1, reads GAGVSQSPSNKVTEKGKDVELRCDPISGHTALYWYRQSLGQGLEFLIYFQGNSAPDKSGLPSDRFSAERTGGSVSTLTIQRTQQEDSAVYLCASSAGLANNEQFFGPGTRLTVL.

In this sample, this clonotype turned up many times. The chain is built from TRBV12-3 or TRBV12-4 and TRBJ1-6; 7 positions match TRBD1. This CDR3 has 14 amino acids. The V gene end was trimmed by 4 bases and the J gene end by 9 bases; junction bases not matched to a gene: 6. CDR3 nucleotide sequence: TGTGCCAGCAGTTCGACAGGGTTAAGTTCACCCCTCCACTTT. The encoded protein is CASSSTGLSSPLHF.

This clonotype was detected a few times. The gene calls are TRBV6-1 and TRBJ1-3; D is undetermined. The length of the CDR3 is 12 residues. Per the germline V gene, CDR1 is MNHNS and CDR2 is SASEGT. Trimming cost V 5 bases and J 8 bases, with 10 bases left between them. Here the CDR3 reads CASSLPGDTIYF. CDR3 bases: TGTGCCAGCAGTCTCCCGGGAGACACCATATATTTT.

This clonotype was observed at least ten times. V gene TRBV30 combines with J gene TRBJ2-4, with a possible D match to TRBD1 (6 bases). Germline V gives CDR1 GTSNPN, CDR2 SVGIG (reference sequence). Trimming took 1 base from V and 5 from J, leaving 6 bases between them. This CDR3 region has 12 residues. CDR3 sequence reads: CAWSGTENIQYF. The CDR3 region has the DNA TGTGCCTGGAGTGGGACAGAAAACATTCAGTACTTC.

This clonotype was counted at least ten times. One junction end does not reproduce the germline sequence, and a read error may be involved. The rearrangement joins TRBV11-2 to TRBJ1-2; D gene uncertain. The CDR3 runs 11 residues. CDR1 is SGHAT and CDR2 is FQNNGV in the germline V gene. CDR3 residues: CASSLDRYADF. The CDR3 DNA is TGTGCCAGCAGCTTAGATCGTTACGCGGACTTC.

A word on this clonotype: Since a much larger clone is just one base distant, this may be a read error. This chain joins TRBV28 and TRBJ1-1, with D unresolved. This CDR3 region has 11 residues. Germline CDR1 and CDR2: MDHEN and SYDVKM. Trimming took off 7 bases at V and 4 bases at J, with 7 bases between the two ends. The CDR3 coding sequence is TGTGCCAGCATGGAGTCCACTGAAGCTTTCTTT. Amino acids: CASMESTEAFF.